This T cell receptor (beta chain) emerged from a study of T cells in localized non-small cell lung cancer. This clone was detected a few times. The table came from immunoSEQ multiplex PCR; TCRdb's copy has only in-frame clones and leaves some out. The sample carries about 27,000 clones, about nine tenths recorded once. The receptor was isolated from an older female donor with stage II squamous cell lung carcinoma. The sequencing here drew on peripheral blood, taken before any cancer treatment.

The CDR3 here is CASSPQTVGSNQPQHF. In DNA, the CDR3 is TGTGCCAGCAGTCCCCAGACAGTGGGGAGCAATCAGCCCCAGCATTTT. V usage is TRBV27 and J usage is TRBJ1-5, with TRBD1 as a possible D gene (5 bases). The CDR3 spans 16 residues. Trimming took off 5 bases at V and 1 base at J, with 15 bases between the two ends. Germline V gene lookup returns CDR1 MNHEY and CDR2 SMNVEV (reference sequence).